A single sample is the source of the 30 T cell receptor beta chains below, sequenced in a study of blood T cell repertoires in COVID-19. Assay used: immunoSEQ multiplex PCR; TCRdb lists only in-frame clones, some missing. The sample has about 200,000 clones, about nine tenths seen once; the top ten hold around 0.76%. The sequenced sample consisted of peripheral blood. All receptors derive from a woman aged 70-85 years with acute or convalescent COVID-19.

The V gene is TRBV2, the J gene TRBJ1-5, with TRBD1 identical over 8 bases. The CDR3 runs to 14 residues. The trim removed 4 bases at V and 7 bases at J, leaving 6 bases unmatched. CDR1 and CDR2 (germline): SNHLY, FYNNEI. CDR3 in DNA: TGTGCCAGCAGTGCTACAGGGGGTAAACAGCCCCAGCATTTT. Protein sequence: CASSATGGKQPQHF.

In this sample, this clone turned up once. The CDR3, as DNA: TGCTCCCTAGATAGGGGCGCGACTGAAGCTTTCTTT. Its translation: CSLDRGATEAFF. The genes are TRBV29-1 and TRBJ1-1; possibly TRBD1 for D (5 bases). The V gene's germline CDR1 is SQVTM and CDR2 ANQGSEA. The CDR3 is 12 amino acids.

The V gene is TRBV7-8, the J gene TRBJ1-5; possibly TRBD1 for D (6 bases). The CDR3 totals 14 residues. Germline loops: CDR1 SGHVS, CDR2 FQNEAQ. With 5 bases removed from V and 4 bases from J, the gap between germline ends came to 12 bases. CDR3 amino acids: CASSAGGANQPQHF. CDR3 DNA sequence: TGTGCCAGCAGCGCGGGGGGGGCTAATCAGCCCCAGCATTTT.

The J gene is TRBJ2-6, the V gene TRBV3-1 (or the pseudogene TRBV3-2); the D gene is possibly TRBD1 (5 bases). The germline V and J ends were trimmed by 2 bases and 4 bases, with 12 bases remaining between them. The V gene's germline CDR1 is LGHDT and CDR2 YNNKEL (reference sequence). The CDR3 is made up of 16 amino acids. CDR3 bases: TGTGCCAGCAGCCAAACACCAGGGTCAGGGGCCAACGTCCTGACTTTC. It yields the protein CASSQTPGSGANVLTF.

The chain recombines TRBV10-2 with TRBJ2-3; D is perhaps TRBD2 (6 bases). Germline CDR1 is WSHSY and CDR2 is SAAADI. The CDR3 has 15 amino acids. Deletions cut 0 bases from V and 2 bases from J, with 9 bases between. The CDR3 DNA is TGCGCCAGCAGTGAGTCTGGCGGGACCACAGATACGCAGTATTTT. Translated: CASSESGGTTDTQYF.

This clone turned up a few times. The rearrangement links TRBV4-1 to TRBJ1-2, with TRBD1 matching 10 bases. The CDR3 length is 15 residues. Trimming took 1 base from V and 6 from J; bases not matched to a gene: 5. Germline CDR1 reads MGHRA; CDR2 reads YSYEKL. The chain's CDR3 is CASSQVGQGVDGYTF. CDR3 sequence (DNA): TGCGCCAGCAGCCAAGTTGGACAGGGGGTAGATGGCTACACCTTC.

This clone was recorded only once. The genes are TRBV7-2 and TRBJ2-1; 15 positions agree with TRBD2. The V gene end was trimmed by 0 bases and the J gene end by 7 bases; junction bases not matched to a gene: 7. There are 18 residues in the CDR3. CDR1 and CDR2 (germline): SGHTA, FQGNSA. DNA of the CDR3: TGTGCCAGCAGCTTAGCCTTCAGAGGACTAGCGGGGGGGAATGAGCAGTTCTTC. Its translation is CASSLAFRGLAGGNEQFF.

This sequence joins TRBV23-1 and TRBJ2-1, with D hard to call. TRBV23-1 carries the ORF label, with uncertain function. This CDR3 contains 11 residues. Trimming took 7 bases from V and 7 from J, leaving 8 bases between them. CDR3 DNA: TGCGCCAGCACAGGTCGGAATGAGCAGTTCTTC. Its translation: CASTGRNEQFF.

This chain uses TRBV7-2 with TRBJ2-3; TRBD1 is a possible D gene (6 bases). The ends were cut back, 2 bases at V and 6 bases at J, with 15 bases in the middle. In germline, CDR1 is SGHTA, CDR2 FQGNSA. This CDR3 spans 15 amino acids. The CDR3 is CASSLIRGFSDTQYF. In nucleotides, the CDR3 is TGTGCCAGCAGCTTAATCAGGGGTTTCAGTGATACGCAGTATTTT. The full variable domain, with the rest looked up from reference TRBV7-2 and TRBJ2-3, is GAGVSQSPSNKVTEKGKDVELRCDPISGHTALYWYRQSLGQGLEFLIYFQGNSAPDKSGLPSDRFSAERTGGSVSTLTIQRTQQEDSAVYLCASSLIRGFSDTQYFGPGTRLTVL.

The DNA of the CDR3 is TGTGCCAGCAGCTCGGGTCCCAACGTGGGAGAGACCCAGTACTTC. Translated, it gives CASSSGPNVGETQYF. The chain joins TRBV7-2 to TRBJ2-5; D unresolved. The V end lost 4 bases, the J end lost 4 bases, and 16 bases lay between the germline ends. The germline CDR1 and CDR2 sequences are SGHTA and FQGNSA. The CDR3 has 15 residues.

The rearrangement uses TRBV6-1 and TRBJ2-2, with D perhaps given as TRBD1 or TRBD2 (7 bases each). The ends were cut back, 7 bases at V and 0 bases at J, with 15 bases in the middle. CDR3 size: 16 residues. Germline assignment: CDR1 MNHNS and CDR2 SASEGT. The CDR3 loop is CASTEAGTANTGELFF. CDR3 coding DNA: TGTGCCAGCACGGAAGCGGGGACAGCGAACACCGGGGAGCTGTTTTTT.

This chain's CDR3 is CASSSTSVGADTQYF. The CDR3, as DNA: TGTGCCAGCAGCTCCACTAGCGTTGGGGCAGATACGCAGTATTTT. The chain recombines TRBV7-6 with TRBJ2-3; 7 nucleotides line up with TRBD2. Germline CDR1 SGHVS, CDR2 FNYEAQ. The CDR3 loop spans 15 amino acids. Losses at the gene ends were 4 bases for V and 4 bases for J; bases not matched to a gene: 8.

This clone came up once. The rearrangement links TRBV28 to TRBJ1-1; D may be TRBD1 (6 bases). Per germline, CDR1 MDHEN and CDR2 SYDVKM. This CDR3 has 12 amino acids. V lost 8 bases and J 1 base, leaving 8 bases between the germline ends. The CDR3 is CASLDRNTEAFF. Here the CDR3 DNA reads TGTGCCAGCCTGGACAGGAACACTGAAGCTTTCTTT.

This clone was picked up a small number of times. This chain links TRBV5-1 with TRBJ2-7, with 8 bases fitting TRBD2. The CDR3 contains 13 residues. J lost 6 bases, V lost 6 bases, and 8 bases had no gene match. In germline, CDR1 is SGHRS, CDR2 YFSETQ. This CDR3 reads CASMASGSIEQYF. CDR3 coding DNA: TGCGCCAGCATGGCTAGCGGGTCTATCGAGCAGTACTTC.

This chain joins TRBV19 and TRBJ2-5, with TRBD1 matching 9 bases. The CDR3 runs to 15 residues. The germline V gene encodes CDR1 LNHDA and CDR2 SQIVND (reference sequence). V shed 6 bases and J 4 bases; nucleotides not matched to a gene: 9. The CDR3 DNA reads TGTGCCAGTAGCCTACAGGGGGCAATGGGAGAGACCCAGTACTTC. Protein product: CASSLQGAMGETQYF.

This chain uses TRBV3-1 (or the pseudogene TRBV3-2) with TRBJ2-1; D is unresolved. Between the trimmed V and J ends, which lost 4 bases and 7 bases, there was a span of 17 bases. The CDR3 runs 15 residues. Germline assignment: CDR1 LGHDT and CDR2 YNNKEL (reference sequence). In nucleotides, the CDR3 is TGTGCCAGCAGCCGCGGAACGGGTCTCCAAAATGAGCAGTTCTTC. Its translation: CASSRGTGLQNEQFF.

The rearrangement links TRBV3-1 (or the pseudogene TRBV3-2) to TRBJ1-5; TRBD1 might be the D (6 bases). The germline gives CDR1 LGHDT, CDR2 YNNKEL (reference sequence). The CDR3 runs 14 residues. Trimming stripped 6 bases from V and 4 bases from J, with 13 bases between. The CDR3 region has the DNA TGTGCCAGCAGTAAGGGGGAGCTAAATCAGCCCCAGCATTTT. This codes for CASSKGELNQPQHF.

The CDR3 here is CATNRGTGGAGSYEQYF. CDR3 nucleotides: TGCGCCACCAACCGTGGGACAGGGGGCGCGGGCTCCTACGAGCAGTACTTC. The gene calls are TRBV10-2 and TRBJ2-7, with 12 bases identical to TRBD1. CDR1 is WSHSY, CDR2 SAAADI, per germline. Germline trimming cut 10 bases from V and 0 bases from J; bases unmatched to any gene: 13. The CDR3 runs to 17 residues.

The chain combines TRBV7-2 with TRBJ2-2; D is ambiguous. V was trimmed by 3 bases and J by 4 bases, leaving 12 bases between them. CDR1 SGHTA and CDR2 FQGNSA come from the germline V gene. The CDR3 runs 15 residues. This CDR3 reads CASSFPTAGTGELFF. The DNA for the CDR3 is TGTGCCAGCAGCTTTCCGACGGCAGGCACCGGGGAGCTGTTTTTT. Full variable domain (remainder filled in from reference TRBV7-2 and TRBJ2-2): GAGVSQSPSNKVTEKGKDVELRCDPISGHTALYWYRQSLGQGLEFLIYFQGNSAPDKSGLPSDRFSAERTGGSVSTLTIQRTQQEDSAVYLCASSFPTAGTGELFFGEGSRLTVL.

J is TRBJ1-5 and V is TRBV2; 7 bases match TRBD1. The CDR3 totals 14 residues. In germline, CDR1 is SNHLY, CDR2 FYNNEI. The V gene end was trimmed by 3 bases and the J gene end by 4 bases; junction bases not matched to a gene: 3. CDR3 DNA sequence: TGTGCCAGCAGTGAGGACAGGTCGAATCAGCCCCAGCATTTT. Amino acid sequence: CASSEDRSNQPQHF.

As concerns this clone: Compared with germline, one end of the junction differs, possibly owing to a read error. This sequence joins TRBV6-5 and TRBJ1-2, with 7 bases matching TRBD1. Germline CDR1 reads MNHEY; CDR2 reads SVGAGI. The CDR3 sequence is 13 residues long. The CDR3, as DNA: TGTGCCAGCAGCGAGGGGGCGACGGCCAACCGACTCTTC. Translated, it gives CASSEGATANRLF.

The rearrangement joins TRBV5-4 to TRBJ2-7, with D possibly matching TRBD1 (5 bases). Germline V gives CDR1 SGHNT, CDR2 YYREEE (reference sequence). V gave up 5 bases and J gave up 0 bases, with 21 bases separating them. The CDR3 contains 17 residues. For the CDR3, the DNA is TGTGCCAGCAGTAGGGCACAGGCGGTGACCGGCTCCTACGAGCAGTACTTC. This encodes CASSRAQAVTGSYEQYF.

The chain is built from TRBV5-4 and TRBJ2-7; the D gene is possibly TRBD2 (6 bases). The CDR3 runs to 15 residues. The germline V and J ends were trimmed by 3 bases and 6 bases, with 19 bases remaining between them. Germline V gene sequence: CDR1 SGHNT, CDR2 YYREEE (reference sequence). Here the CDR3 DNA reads TGTGCCAGCAGCTGGGCCGCGGGGAGACCGTCCGAGCAGTACTTC. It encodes CASSWAAGRPSEQYF.

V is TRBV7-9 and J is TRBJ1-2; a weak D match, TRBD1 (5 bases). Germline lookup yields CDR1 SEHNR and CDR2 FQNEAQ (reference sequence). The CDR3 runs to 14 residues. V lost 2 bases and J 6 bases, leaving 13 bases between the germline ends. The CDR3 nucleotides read TGTGCCAGCAGCTTACGTGACAGTCCACATGGCTACACCTTC. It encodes CASSLRDSPHGYTF.

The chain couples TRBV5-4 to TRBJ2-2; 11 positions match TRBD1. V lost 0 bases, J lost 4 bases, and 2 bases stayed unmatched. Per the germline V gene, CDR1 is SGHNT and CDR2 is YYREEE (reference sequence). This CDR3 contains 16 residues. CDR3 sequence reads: CASSLVDRGPTGELFF. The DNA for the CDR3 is TGTGCCAGCAGCTTGGTGGACAGGGGGCCCACCGGGGAGCTGTTTTTT. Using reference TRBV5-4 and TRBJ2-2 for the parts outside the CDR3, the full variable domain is ETGVTQSPTHLIKTRGQQVTLRCSSQSGHNTVSWYQQALGQGPQFIFQYYREEENGRGNFPPRFSGLQFPNYSSELNVNALELDDSALYLCASSLVDRGPTGELFFGEGSRLTVL.

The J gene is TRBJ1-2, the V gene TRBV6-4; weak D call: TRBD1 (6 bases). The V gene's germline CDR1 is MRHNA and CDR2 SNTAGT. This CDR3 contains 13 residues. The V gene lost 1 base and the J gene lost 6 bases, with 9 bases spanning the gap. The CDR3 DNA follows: TGTGCCAGCAGTGACTTGGCAGGGGATGGCTACACCTTC. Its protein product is CASSDLAGDGYTF.

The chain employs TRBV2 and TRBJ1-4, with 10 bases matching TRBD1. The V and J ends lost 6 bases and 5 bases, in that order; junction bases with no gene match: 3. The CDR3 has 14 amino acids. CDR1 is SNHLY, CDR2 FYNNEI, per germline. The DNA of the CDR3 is TGTGCCAGCAGCGAGGGACAGGGGAATGAAAAACTGTTTTTT. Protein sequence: CASSEGQGNEKLFF. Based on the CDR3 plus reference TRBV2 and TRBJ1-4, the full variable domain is EPEVTQTPSHQVTQMGQEVILRCVPISNHLYFYWYRQILGQKVEFLVSFYNNEISEKSEIFDDQFSVERPDGSNFTLKIRSTKLEDSAMYFCASSEGQGNEKLFFGSGTQLSVL.

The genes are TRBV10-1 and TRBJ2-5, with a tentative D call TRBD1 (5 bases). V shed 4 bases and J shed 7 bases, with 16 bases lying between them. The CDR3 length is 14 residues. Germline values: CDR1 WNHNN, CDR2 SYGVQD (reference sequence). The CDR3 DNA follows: TGCGCCAGCAGTGCAATTAGGGGTTTGGGGACCCAGTACTTC. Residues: CASSAIRGLGTQYF.

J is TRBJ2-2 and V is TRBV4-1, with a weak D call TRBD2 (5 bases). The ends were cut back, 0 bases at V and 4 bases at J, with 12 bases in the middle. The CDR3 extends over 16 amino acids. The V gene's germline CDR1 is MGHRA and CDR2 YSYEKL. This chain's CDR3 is CASSQDRGRTTGELFF. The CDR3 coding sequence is TGCGCCAGCAGCCAAGATCGAGGGCGCACCACCGGGGAGCTGTTTTTT.

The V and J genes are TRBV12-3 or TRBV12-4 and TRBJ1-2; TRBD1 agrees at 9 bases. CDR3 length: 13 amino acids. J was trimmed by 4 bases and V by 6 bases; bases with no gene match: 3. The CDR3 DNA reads TGTGCCAGCAGCACGGGACAGGGCTATGGCTACACCTTC. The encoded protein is CASSTGQGYGYTF.